The clone carrying this T cell receptor beta chain was found a few times. Germline CDR1 SGDLS, CDR2 YYNGEE. Trimming stripped 0 bases from V and 0 bases from J, with 6 bases between. CDR3 size: 14 residues. From the 5' RACE reads, TCRdb called clonotypes with MiXCR, one entry per CDR3 protein. Found here are 85,000 to 100,000 distinct CDR3 sequences, approximately 16% of them singletons; the top ten hold about 6%. The data belong to a study of T cells of healthy individuals. The receptor was derived from a human donor in good health. This sequence joins TRBV9 and TRBJ1-2; D is unclear. The CDR3 is CASSVGATNYGYTF. Here the CDR3 DNA reads TGTGCCAGCAGCGTAGGGGCCACTAACTATGGCTACACCTTC. The variable domain in full, completed from reference TRBV9 and TRBJ1-2, reads DSGVTQTPKHLITATGQRVTLRCSPRSGDLSVYWYQQSLDQGLQFLIQYYNGEERAKGNILERFSAQQFPDLHSELNLSSLELGDSALYFCASSVGATNYGYTFGSGTRLTVV.